Below, 17 T cell receptor beta chains from the same sample are listed, as sequenced in a study of T cell responses to AZD1222 COVID-19 vaccine. Some clones are missing from TCRdb's copy, which holds only in-frame ones; the method was immunoSEQ multiplex PCR. The sample consists of more than 150,000 clones, around 90% of them appearing once. The sequencing used peripheral blood, collected on day 0 of AZD1222 vaccination. The receptors were gathered from an adult in good health.

This chain joins TRBV5-1 and TRBJ1-4, with D tentatively TRBD1 (6 bases). Deletions cut 2 bases from V and 7 bases from J, with 12 bases between. Per the germline V gene, CDR1 is SGHRS and CDR2 is YFSETQ. The CDR3 is 14 amino acids. CDR3 loop: CASSLAGAPEKLFF. The CDR3 DNA reads TGCGCCAGCAGCTTAGCAGGGGCCCCTGAAAAACTGTTTTTT.

The chain uses TRBV30 and TRBJ1-4, with TRBD1 as a possible D gene (5 bases). The CDR3 has 13 residues. Trimming removed 5 bases from V and 11 bases from J, with 18 bases in between. Germline-derived CDR1 and CDR2 are GTSNPN and SVGIG (reference sequence). The CDR3: CAWAGTPGEKLFF. Here the CDR3 DNA reads TGTGCCTGGGCGGGGACCCCCGGGGAGAAACTGTTTTTT.

This rearrangement joins TRBV20-1 to TRBJ2-7; D possibly corresponds to TRBD2 (6 bases). The CDR3 contains 14 residues. V lost 3 bases and J 2 bases, leaving 14 bases between the germline ends. CDR1 DFQATT and CDR2 SNEGSKA come from the germline V gene (reference sequence). CDR3 in DNA: TGCAGTGCTAGTCCCGGGACTCCTGCCTACGAGCAGTACTTC. Amino acids: CSASPGTPAYEQYF.

The chain is built from TRBV5-1 and TRBJ2-1; TRBD2 matches at 10 bases. The CDR3 extends over 16 amino acids. J gave up 0 bases and V 0 bases, and 0 bases lay outside the gene matches. The germline gives CDR1 SGHRS, CDR2 YFSETQ. In nucleotides, the CDR3 is TGCGCCAGCAGCTTGGCTAGCGGGAGCTCCTACAATGAGCAGTTCTTC. Translated: CASSLASGSSYNEQFF.

This chain connects TRBV6-5 to TRBJ2-7, with no clear D. V was trimmed by 3 bases and J by 0 bases, leaving 12 bases between them. CDR3 length: 15 amino acids. CDR1 MNHEY and CDR2 SVGAGI come from the germline V gene. As DNA, the CDR3 is TGTGCCAGCAGTTATCTCGACGGAGTCTCCTACGAGCAGTACTTC. Its protein is CASSYLDGVSYEQYF.

This chain links TRBV19 with TRBJ2-3; 8 nucleotides line up with TRBD1. This CDR3 contains 13 residues. The J segment lost 5 bases and the V segment lost 10 bases, leaving 8 bases of the junction unmatched. Germline V CDR1 and CDR2: LNHDA, SQIVND (reference sequence). CDR3 nucleotides: TGTGCCACCACGACAGGGGCAAAAGATACGCAGTATTTT. It translates to CATTTGAKDTQYF.

This clone was recorded once. The chain recombines TRBV28 with TRBJ1-2; the match to TRBD1 covers 9 bases. Germline V CDR1 and CDR2: MDHEN, SYDVKM. The CDR3 totals 17 residues. Unmatched junction bases numbered 15, after V lost 8 bases and J lost 2 bases. The chain's CDR3 is CASGSSDRGHPNYGYTF. The CDR3 coding sequence is TGTGCCAGCGGATCCTCGGACAGGGGACATCCAAACTATGGCTACACCTTC.

This rearrangement joins TRBV19 to TRBJ1-5; a weak D match, TRBD1 (6 bases). V gave up 11 bases and J gave up 4 bases, with 15 bases separating them. The CDR3 covers 13 residues. Germline loops: CDR1 LNHDA, CDR2 SQIVND (reference sequence). The DNA of the CDR3 is TGTGCCGGGGGGGCAGGGATAAATCAGCCCCAGCATTTT. Amino acids: CAGGAGINQPQHF. Full variable domain (remainder filled in from reference TRBV19 and TRBJ1-5): DGGITQSPKYLFRKEGQNVTLSCEQNLNHDAMYWYRQDPGQGLRLIYYSQIVNDFQKGDIAEGYSVSREKKESFPLTVTSAQKNPTAFYLCAGGAGINQPQHFGDGTRLSIL.

This chain uses TRBV30 with TRBJ2-7, with 7 bases identical to TRBD1. Germline loops: CDR1 GTSNPN, CDR2 SVGIG (reference sequence). This CDR3 contains 14 residues. With 2 bases clipped from V and 3 bases from J, the junction kept 7 bases outside the gene matches. The CDR3 DNA is TGTGCCTGGAGTCTACGACAGGGCCGCTACGAGCAGTACTTC. This codes for CAWSLRQGRYEQYF.

This chain connects TRBV28 to TRBJ1-5; TRBD1 is a possible D gene (6 bases). This CDR3 is 14 amino acids long. Trimming left V 11 bases short and J 0 bases short, with 14 bases between. Germline V gene lookup returns CDR1 MDHEN and CDR2 SYDVKM. The CDR3 protein is CAVRTDYSNQPQHF. CDR3 bases: TGTGCCGTTCGGACAGATTATAGCAATCAGCCCCAGCATTTT.

The genes are TRBV21-1 and TRBJ1-2; no DNA check was done on the table's D call, TRBD1. TRBV21-1 is shown as a pseudogene. The CDR3 extends over 18 amino acids. The CDR3 sequence: CASSKARDRGPPNYGYTF. The CDR3 nucleotides read TGTGCCAGCAGCAAAGCGAGGGACAGGGGTCCACCTAACTATGGCTACACCTTC.

V is TRBV30 and J is TRBJ1-2; 10 bases align to TRBD1. Germline trimming cut 3 bases from V and 7 bases from J; bases unmatched to any gene: 17. Germline V CDR1 and CDR2: GTSNPN, SVGIG (reference sequence). The CDR3 contains 17 residues. The CDR3 nucleotides read TGTGCCTGGAGCTCGGGACAGGGGACGTTGAGAGGGGTTGGCTACACCTTC. This gives the protein CAWSSGQGTLRGVGYTF.

This sequence joins TRBV3-1 (or the pseudogene TRBV3-2) and TRBJ2-3; D unclear. CDR3 length: 13 amino acids. CDR1 and CDR2 (germline): LGHDT, YNNKEL (reference sequence). The V and J ends lost 3 bases and 2 bases respectively, with 6 bases between them. CDR3: CASSQENTDTQYF. CDR3 sequence (DNA): TGTGCCAGCAGCCAGGAAAACACAGATACGCAGTATTTT.

V gene TRBV29-1 combines with J gene TRBJ2-1; 7 bases are a match to TRBD1. Germline V CDR1 and CDR2: SQVTM, ANQGSEA. The CDR3 runs 17 residues. With 7 bases clipped from V and 5 bases from J, the junction kept 20 bases outside the gene matches. CDR3 protein: CSGSGTDHDYANNEQFF. DNA of the CDR3: TGCAGCGGATCCGGGACAGACCATGATTACGCAAACAATGAGCAGTTCTTC.

The chain uses TRBV5-6 and TRBJ2-7; the D gene is possibly TRBD2 (5 bases). V was trimmed by 2 bases and J by 2 bases, leaving 8 bases between them. The CDR3 runs 13 residues. The germline gives CDR1 SGHDT, CDR2 YYEEEE. The CDR3 sequence is CASSFGEPYEQYF. CDR3 nucleotides: TGTGCCAGCAGCTTCGGGGAACCCTACGAGCAGTACTTC.

This clone was detected once. The chain couples TRBV2 to TRBJ1-4; tentatively, D is TRBD1 (5 bases). CDR1 SNHLY and CDR2 FYNNEI come from the germline V gene. This CDR3 is built from 11 residues. V shed 8 bases and J shed 11 bases, with 12 bases lying between them. The CDR3 sequence: CASGRDFKLFF. The CDR3 DNA reads as TGTGCCAGCGGAAGGGACTTTAAACTGTTTTTT.

This clone was seen only a few times. The V and J genes are TRBV7-9 and TRBJ2-3, with D possibly matching TRBD1 (6 bases). Germline V gene sequence: CDR1 SEHNR, CDR2 FQNEAQ (reference sequence). The CDR3 runs to 14 residues. V was trimmed by 6 bases and J by 4 bases, leaving 14 bases between them. The DNA for the CDR3 is TGTGCCAGCAGGGCCGAAACAGGGTCAGATACGCAGTATTTT. It yields the protein CASRAETGSDTQYF.